This TCR beta chain was recovered during a study of response to subunit inactivated influenza vaccine (dated by TCRdb to between 2017 and 2018). As for the study more broadly: Deep quantitative profiling of the T cell receptor repertoire was used in the study to follow responses to a trivalent subunit inactivated influenza vaccine.

Including cysteine and phenylalanine, the CDR3 has 11 amino acids. The sequence is cut down to CDR3 DNA, 33 bases in frame from base 1. Taken from the germline V gene (reference sequence), the CDR1 and CDR2 loops are DFQATT and SNEGSKA. The full study reports these points: The authors suggested that each seasonal influenza vaccination may recruit only a limited number of new T cells.

The method behind the library was RT-PCR. Sequencing was performed on an Illumina HiSeq 2500. TCRdb's own reprocessing of the public reads used fastp at Q25 and MiXCR and kept productive beta chains. For every CDR3 protein sequence, its rows merge into one entry that carries the most common genes and DNA. The sample has hundreds of thousands of distinct CDR3 sequences on record, about an eighth of them singletons. Clones ranked in the top ten supply over 10% of the sample. As for this clonotype: Its binding antigen is unknown. Within one base of it there is no much larger clone, and no base qualities were kept.

The sample's time point label is to be understood as: more than 40 days after influenza vaccine administration. The V gene is TRBV20-1 and the J gene is TRBJ2-7; no D segment can be confidently identified. This sample comprised PBMCs from blood, obtained more than 35 days after vaccination. The receptor's source is a man between 50 and 59 years old who received an inactivated influenza vaccine. Donor details come from another sample of the same person, matched by shared clones. At the DNA level, the sequence is TGCAGCCCAGAGGTGGGGTACGAGCAGTACTTC. The resulting protein is CSPEVGYEQYF.